This TCR beta chain was recorded in a study of monozygotic twins with inflammatory bowel disease. Researchers generated cDNA in eight separate reactions per sample. TCRdb re-called the 5' RACE reads and shows each CDR3 protein once, DNA omitted. The sample includes some 150,000 distinct CDR3 sequences. The sample was blood. The receptor was derived from a human donor with ulcerative colitis or Crohn's disease, or a healthy co-twin of an affected twin (not recorded which).

CDR3 sequence reads: CASSLSKIAGRYNEQFF. The chain combines TRBV27 with TRBJ2-1; the TCRdb D gene call, TRBD2, has no DNA to confirm it. The germline V gene has CDR1 MNHEY and CDR2 SMNVEV (reference sequence). The CDR3 loop spans 17 amino acids.